This is a list of T cell receptor beta chains from one sample in a study of blood T cell repertoires in COVID-19. TCRdb's copy holds only in-frame clones and misses some; the assay was immunoSEQ multiplex PCR. The data contain fewer than 450,000 clones, around 87% of them singletons. The sequenced material came from peripheral blood. All receptors derive from a woman in her 50s with COVID-19, enrolled during active disease. Each CDR3 is given with its conserved first and last residue. D genes are given only for firm matches. Size values are once, few and many counts, or a class for expanded clones, and some rows have none.

NA	14	TRBV4-1	NA	TRBJ1-1	TGCGCCAGCAGCCAAGGGACAGTTTACACTGAAGCTTTCTTT	CASSQGTVYTEAFF
NA	14	TRBV27	few	TRBJ2-5	TGTGCCAGCAGTCCCCGGCGTTCGGGGGAGACCCAGTACTTC	CASSPRRSGETQYF
NA	15	TRBV6-5	once	TRBJ2-1	TGTGCCAGCAGTTACTCGAGGACAGCCCTGAATGAGCAGTTCTTC	CASSYSRTALNEQFF
TRBD2	16	TRBV7-3	few	TRBJ2-2	TGTGCCAGCAGCTCCGGGACTAGCCTTTTGACCGGGGAGCTGTTTTTT	CASSSGTSLLTGELFF
TRBD1	14	TRBV2	NA	TRBJ2-7	TGTGCCAGCAGCTGGACAGGTCCTACCTACGAGCAGTACTTC	CASSWTGPTYEQYF
TRBD1	18	TRBV15	NA	TRBJ2-5	TGTGCCACCAGCAGACGCCCCGGGACAGGGGGCCTGGTTGAGACCCAGTACTTC	CATSRRPGTGGLVETQYF
NA	13	TRBV18	few	TRBJ2-2	TGTGCCAGCTCACCACCGAGCACCGGGGAGCTGTTTTTT	CASSPPSTGELFF
NA	14	TRBV24-1	NA	TRBJ2-1	TGTGCCACCAGTGACGGGGGGCGCAGGGATGAGCAGTTCTTC	CATSDGGRRDEQFF
NA	15	TRBV7-2	NA	TRBJ1-2	TGTGCCAGCAGCCCATCAGCGGACAGATTCTATGGCTACACCTTC	CASSPSADRFYGYTF
NA	13	TRBV24-1	few	TRBJ2-7	TGTGCCACCAGTGTTTTTAGCGCTCGGGAGCAGTACTTC	CATSVFSAREQYF
TRBD2	19	TRBV2	NA	TRBJ2-1	TGTGCCAGCAGTTTCGCGGGACTAGCGGGAGGGAGCTCCTACAATGAGCAGTTCTTC	CASSFAGLAGGSSYNEQFF
NA	14	TRBV27	NA	TRBJ1-5	TGTGCCAGCAGTTCCCCGGACAGTAATCAGCCCCAGCATTTT	CASSSPDSNQPQHF
TRBD1	16	TRBV7-2	NA	TRBJ2-5	TGTGCCAGCAGCTTATTCGGGACAGGGGGGCTAAAGACCCAGTACTTC	CASSLFGTGGLKTQYF
NA	16	TRBV25-1	NA	TRBJ2-6	TGTGCCAGCAGTGACCCGCCCGGGGCTGGGGCCAACGTCCTGACTTTC	CASSDPPGAGANVLTF
NA	15	TRBV19	NA	TRBJ2-7	TGTGCCAGTACCATTCGAGGAGGCGGCTCCTACGAGCAGTACTTC	CASTIRGGGSYEQYF
NA	12	TRBV7-2	NA	TRBJ1-2	TGTGCCAGCAGCTCCCAAGGGAGCGATTACACCTTC	CASSSQGSDYTF
NA	16	TRBV5-1	few	TRBJ2-1	TGCGCCAGCAGCTTGGAAGCCAGGGGGGTCTACAATGAGCAGTTCTTC	CASSLEARGVYNEQFF
NA	13	TRBV18	once	TRBJ2-5	TGTGCCAGCTCACTTAGGGGGCAAGAGACCCAGTACTTC	CASSLRGQETQYF
NA	17	TRBV19	NA	TRBJ1-1	TGTGCCAGTAGCTCCCAACGGGGTGTAAGAACGGACACTGAAGCTTTCTTT	CASSSQRGVRTDTEAFF
TRBD1	14	TRBV30	NA	TRBJ1-1	TGTGCCTGGATCCGACAGGGTGTGAGGACTGAAGCTTTCTTT	CAWIRQGVRTEAFF
NA	15	TRBV5-1	NA	TRBJ2-5	TGCGCCAGCAGATCGACGGGTTTGTTCCAAGAGACCCAGTACTTC	CASRSTGLFQETQYF
TRBD1	16	TRBV9	NA	TRBJ2-5	TGTGCCAGCAGCGTAGGACCCAGGGGGCGGCAAGAGACCCAGTACTTC	CASSVGPRGRQETQYF
NA	15	TRBV19	NA	TRBJ2-7	TGTGCCAGTAGTATGTCAGGCCCGAGCTCCTACGAGCAGTACTTC	CASSMSGPSSYEQYF
TRBD2	20	TRBV2	NA	TRBJ2-1	TGTGCCAGCAGTACTCGAAAGGGGACTAGCGGGAGGGGCTCCTACAATGAGCAGTTCTTC	CASSTRKGTSGRGSYNEQFF
TRBD1	15	TRBV5-1	NA	TRBJ2-2	TGCGCCAGCAGGAGGGGGCTAACACAGGCCGGGGAGCTGTTTTTT	CASRRGLTQAGELFF
TRBD2	16	TRBV14	NA	TRBJ2-1	TGTGCCAGCAACATCCTGGGCGGGAGCTCCTACAATGAGCAGTTCTTC	CASNILGGSSYNEQFF
NA	16	TRBV5-1	NA	TRBJ1-3	TGCGCCAGCAGCTCGCTCTCACCAGGCTCTGGAAACACCATATATTTT	CASSSLSPGSGNTIYF
TRBD1	16	TRBV9	NA	TRBJ2-3	TGTGCCAGCAGCCGCCAGAGGGACAGGGGCACAGATACGCAGTATTTT	CASSRQRDRGTDTQYF
NA	15	TRBV19	NA	TRBJ1-5	TGTGCCAGTAGCCCCCCCTCGACAGGTCGGCAGCCCCAGCATTTT	CASSPPSTGRQPQHF
TRBD1	16	TRBV6-1	NA	TRBJ1-2	TGTGCCAGCAGTGAAGCGCTTCGGGCAGGGGGCTATGGCTACACCTTC	CASSEALRAGGYGYTF
NA	15	TRBV19	NA	TRBJ1-1	TGTGCCAGTAGTACTCAGGTAATAGAGAACACTGAAGCTTTCTTT	CASSTQVIENTEAFF
TRBD1	19	TRBV19	NA	TRBJ2-6	TGTGCCAGTAGTATCCGACCGGGACAGGGGCTTCCTGGGGCCAACGTCCTGACTTTC	CASSIRPGQGLPGANVLTF
TRBD1	16	TRBV5-1	NA	TRBJ1-1	TGCGCCAGCAGCTTGCCTTCAGGGGGCGGTAACACTGAAGCTTTCTTT	CASSLPSGGGNTEAFF